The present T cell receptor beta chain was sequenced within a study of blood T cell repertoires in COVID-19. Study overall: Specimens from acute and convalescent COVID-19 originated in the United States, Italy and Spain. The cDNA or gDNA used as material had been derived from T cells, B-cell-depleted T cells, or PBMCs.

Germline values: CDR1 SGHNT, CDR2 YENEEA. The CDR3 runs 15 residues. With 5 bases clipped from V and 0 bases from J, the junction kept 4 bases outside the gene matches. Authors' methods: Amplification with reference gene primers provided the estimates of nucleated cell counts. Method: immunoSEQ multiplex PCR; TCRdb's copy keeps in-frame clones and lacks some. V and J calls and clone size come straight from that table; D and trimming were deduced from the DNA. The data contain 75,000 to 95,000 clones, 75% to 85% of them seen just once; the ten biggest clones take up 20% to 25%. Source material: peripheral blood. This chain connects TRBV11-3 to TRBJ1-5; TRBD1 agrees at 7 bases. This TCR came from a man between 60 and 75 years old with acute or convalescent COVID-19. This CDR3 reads CASSSDRASNQPQHF. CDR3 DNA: TGTGCCAGCAGCAGTGACAGGGCTAGCAATCAGCCCCAGCATTTT.